This passage covers 10 T cell receptor beta chains from one sample sequenced in a study of cytomegalovirus exposure and HLA in healthy donors. PCR primers comprised 60 Vbeta and 13 Jbeta primers. Repertoires were generated with immunoSEQ multiplex PCR, while TCRdb's copy carries only in-frame clones and drops some. The repertoire holds 150,000 to 200,000 clones, under 9.5% seen once, with approximately 1.3% in the top ten. Sequencing used PBMCs. The receptor source for this set is a woman in her thirties in good health and CMV-seropositive.

The chain combines TRBV6-5 with TRBJ2-5; weak D call: TRBD1 (5 bases). The germline V gene encodes CDR1 MNHEY and CDR2 SVGAGI. The V gene lost 6 bases and the J gene lost 7 bases, with 9 bases spanning the gap. The CDR3 contains 11 residues. CDR3 DNA sequence: TGTGCCAGCAGGATGGGGCCGACCCAGTACTTC. Protein sequence: CASRMGPTQYF.

This chain connects TRBV7-6 to TRBJ2-7; a weak D match, TRBD2 (6 bases). The germline V gene has CDR1 SGHVS and CDR2 FNYEAQ. The CDR3 runs to 14 residues. With 4 bases removed from V and 6 bases from J, the gap between germline ends came to 16 bases. This chain's CDR3 is CASSSEPGAREQYF. The CDR3 DNA follows: TGTGCCAGCAGCTCGGAGCCGGGAGCCCGCGAGCAGTACTTC.

This clone appeared a few times. The V and J genes are TRBV2 and TRBJ2-5; 11 bases are shared with TRBD1. Trimming removed 7 bases from V and 5 bases from J; junction bases left unmatched: 9. The CDR3 totals 15 residues. The germline CDR1 and CDR2 sequences are SNHLY and FYNNEI. The CDR3 DNA follows: TGTGCCAGCATCGTATGGGACAGGGGGATTGAGACCCAGTACTTC. Its translation: CASIVWDRGIETQYF.

This clone was observed a few times. The rearrangement links TRBV2 to TRBJ2-7, with D perhaps TRBD2 (5 bases). The germline gives CDR1 SNHLY, CDR2 FYNNEI. This CDR3 comprises 14 residues. Trimming stripped 6 bases from V and 3 bases from J, with 15 bases between. DNA of the CDR3: TGTGCCAGCAGCTCTGGACTTAACTACTACGAGCAGTACTTC. It encodes CASSSGLNYYEQYF.

The chain carries TRBV6-5 and TRBJ2-7, with D perhaps TRBD2 (5 bases). The CDR3 has 15 amino acids. Germline CDR1 reads MNHEY; CDR2 reads SVGAGI. Trimming stripped 2 bases from V and 5 bases from J, with 16 bases between. Written as DNA, the CDR3 is TGTGCCAGCAGTTACGTCCGGACTCCCGGGAACGAGCAGTACTTC. Its protein is CASSYVRTPGNEQYF.

J is TRBJ2-7 and V is TRBV20-1, with D perhaps TRBD2 (5 bases). V lost 2 bases and J lost 7, with 9 bases in between. The CDR3 runs 11 residues. Germline V gene lookup returns CDR1 DFQATT and CDR2 SNEGSKA (reference sequence). The CDR3 coding sequence is TGCAGTGCTAGATTATCGGGAGAGCAGTACTTC. Translated, it gives CSARLSGEQYF.

The chain combines TRBV5-6 with TRBJ1-2; D is undetermined. The CDR3 consists of 13 residues. Germline CDR1 and CDR2: SGHDT and YYEEEE. The V end lost 4 bases, the J end lost 5 bases, and 12 bases lay between the germline ends. CDR3 in amino acids: CASSRRPGYGYTF. CDR3 coding DNA: TGTGCCAGCAGCCGACGGCCCGGGTATGGCTACACCTTC.

This clone appeared a few times. This CDR3 reads CASTPGTSGSAYNEQFF. CDR3 in DNA: TGTGCCAGCACCCCCGGGACTAGCGGGAGTGCCTACAATGAGCAGTTCTTC. V is TRBV7-8 and J is TRBJ2-1; 14 bases map to TRBD2. Germline CDR1 reads SGHVS; CDR2 reads FQNEAQ. With V trimmed by 7 bases and J by 2 bases, 7 bases remained unmatched. The CDR3 extends over 17 amino acids.

This clone was observed a handful of times. The DNA of the CDR3 is TGCAGCGTTCAGAAGGGGGGGGTGGGTGAGACCCAGTACTTC. This gives the protein CSVQKGGVGETQYF. This chain connects TRBV29-1 to TRBJ2-5; D may be TRBD2 (7 bases). V dropped 5 bases and J dropped 5 bases, with 18 bases sitting between them. The CDR3 is 14 residues long. Germline V gene sequence: CDR1 SQVTM, CDR2 ANQGSEA.

This clone was seen more than once but under ten times. The CDR3 coding sequence is TGTGCCAGCAGTTTTGAGGTGAACACTGAAGCTTTCTTT. Translation: CASSFEVNTEAFF. The chain joins TRBV27 to TRBJ1-1; no reliable D call. Germline-derived CDR1 and CDR2 are MNHEY and SMNVEV (reference sequence). The CDR3 loop spans 13 amino acids. The ends were cut back, 3 bases at V and 0 bases at J, with 5 bases in the middle.